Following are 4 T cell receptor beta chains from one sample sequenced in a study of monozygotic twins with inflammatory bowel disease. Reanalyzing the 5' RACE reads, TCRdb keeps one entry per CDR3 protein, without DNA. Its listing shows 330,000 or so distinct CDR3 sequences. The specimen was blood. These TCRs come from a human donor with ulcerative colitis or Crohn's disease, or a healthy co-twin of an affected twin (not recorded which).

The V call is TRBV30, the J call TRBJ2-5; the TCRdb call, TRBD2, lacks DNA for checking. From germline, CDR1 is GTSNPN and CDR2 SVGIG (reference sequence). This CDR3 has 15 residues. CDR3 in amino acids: CAWTELGLAIRTQYF.

Here the CDR3 reads CSARSRDREGF. The chain joins TRBV20-1 to TRBJ2-4; TCRdb names TRBD1, which stays unverified in the absence of DNA. CDR1 and CDR2 (germline): DFQATT, SNEGSKA (reference sequence). This CDR3 is 11 amino acids long.

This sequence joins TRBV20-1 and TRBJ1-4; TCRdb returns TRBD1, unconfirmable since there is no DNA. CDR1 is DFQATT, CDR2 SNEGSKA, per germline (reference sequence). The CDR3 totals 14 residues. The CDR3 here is CSAKPGTGEEKLFF.

CDR3 in amino acids: CASSQLDTFKNIQYF. This chain links TRBV3-1 with TRBJ2-4; the D call of TRBD1 rests on TCRdb alone, since no DNA is present to check it. Looked up from germline, CDR1 is LGHDT and CDR2 is YNNKEL (reference sequence). This CDR3 is built from 15 residues.